The 19 T cell receptor beta chains below were found in one sample sequenced in a study of CD8+CD57+ T cells in acquired aplastic anemia. Selection for sequencing was limited to patients who had shown CD8+CD57+ cell expansion by flow cytometry. CDR3 and TCR beta VDJ profiling relied on a genomic DNA template. Each CDR3 protein is one row after TCRdb ran MiXCR on the reads. The table records 200,000 to 250,000 distinct CDR3 sequences, around three fifths of them present only once. The material sequenced was sorted CD4+, CD8+, or CD8+CD57+ T cells (not recorded which) from PBMCs. These receptors were obtained from a human donor with aplastic anemia.

This clonotype has only a few counts. J is TRBJ1-2 and V is TRBV20-1; tentative D call: TRBD1 (5 bases). Germline assignment: CDR1 DFQATT and CDR2 SNEGSKA (reference sequence). This CDR3 contains 13 residues. V was cut by 5 bases and J by 0 bases, with 10 bases left in between. CDR3 bases: TGCAGTGCTCGTTTAGGGGCTAACTATGGCTACACCTTC. Translation gives CSARLGANYGYTF.

The chain combines TRBV2 with TRBJ1-2; tentatively, D is TRBD1 (6 bases). Per the germline V gene, CDR1 is SNHLY and CDR2 is FYNNEI. Trimming took off 5 bases at V and 3 bases at J, with 13 bases between the two ends. This CDR3 contains 14 residues. The CDR3 loop is CASSPTRQDYGYTF. CDR3 coding DNA: TGTGCCAGCAGTCCCACACGACAGGACTATGGCTACACCTTC.

The chain employs TRBV7-8 and TRBJ2-7, with 7 bases that match TRBD2. Germline V gene lookup returns CDR1 SGHVS and CDR2 FQNEAQ. The CDR3 runs to 17 residues. V shed 1 base, J shed 2 bases, and the junction held 11 bases outside the gene matches. CDR3: CASSLGYRGGRPYEQYF. The CDR3 DNA reads TGTGCCAGCAGCTTAGGTTATCGCGGGGGAAGGCCCTACGAGCAGTACTTC.

The chain couples TRBV5-6 to TRBJ1-5; no clear D. The CDR3 length is 17 residues. V dropped 0 bases and J dropped 0 bases, with 13 bases sitting between them. From germline, CDR1 is SGHDT and CDR2 YYEEEE. CDR3 in amino acids: CASSLAPGPRSNQPQHF. The DNA of the CDR3 is TGTGCCAGCAGCTTGGCGCCAGGTCCACGTAGCAATCAGCCCCAGCATTTT.

In this sample, this clonotype turned up many times. This chain connects TRBV5-8 to TRBJ2-1; either TRBD1 or TRBD2 may fit D (6 bases each). Between the trimmed V and J ends, which lost 2 bases and 7 bases, there was a span of 10 bases. CDR3 length: 13 residues. Germline V CDR1 and CDR2: SGHTS, YDEGEE. The CDR3 protein is CASSFSGANEQFF. The CDR3, as DNA: TGTGCCAGCAGCTTTTCGGGGGCAAATGAGCAGTTCTTC.

The chain links TRBV7-2 to TRBJ2-3; D ambiguous. The CDR3 contains 16 residues. V lost 1 base, J lost 0 bases, and 11 bases lay in between. Germline loops: CDR1 SGHTA, CDR2 FQGNSA. The CDR3 spells CASSLDQAGSTDTQYF. CDR3 DNA: TGTGCCAGCAGCTTAGATCAGGCAGGAAGCACAGATACGCAGTATTTT.

DNA for the CDR3: TGTGCCAGCAGTGTGGGGGGCCACGAGCAGTACTTC. Its protein product is CASSVGGHEQYF. The chain carries TRBV25-1 and TRBJ2-7; D possibly uses TRBD1 or TRBD2 (6 bases each). Germline V gene data show CDR1 as MGHDK and CDR2 as SYGVNS. The V end was cut by 4 bases, the J end by 5 bases, with 9 bases between. CDR3 length: 12 residues.

The chain employs TRBV4-2 and TRBJ1-5; D unresolved. Trimming took off 0 bases at V and 7 bases at J, with 1 base between the two ends. This CDR3 contains 11 residues. Per germline, CDR1 LGHNA and CDR2 YNFKEQ. As DNA, the CDR3 is TGTGCCAGCAGCCAAGAACAGCCCCAGCATTTT. This encodes CASSQEQPQHF.

The J gene is TRBJ2-3, the V gene TRBV3-1, with 8 positions matching TRBD1. The CDR3 covers 16 residues. Trimming took 0 bases from V and 4 from J; bases not matched to a gene: 6. Germline CDR1 and CDR2: LGHDT and YNNKEL (reference sequence). CDR3: CASSQDLGRGPDTQYF. DNA of the CDR3: TGTGCCAGCAGCCAAGATCTTGGCAGGGGGCCAGATACGCAGTATTTT.

The chain recombines TRBV2 with TRBJ1-3; D perhaps matches TRBD1 (5 bases). This CDR3 spans 15 amino acids. Germline V gene data show CDR1 as SNHLY and CDR2 as FYNNEI. Trimming shortened V by 3 bases and J by 0 bases, and 9 bases separated the two germline ends. CDR3 in amino acids: CASSEEGLSGNTIYF. The CDR3 DNA sequence: TGTGCCAGCAGTGAGGAGGGACTCTCTGGAAACACCATATATTTT.

This clonotype was seen a handful of times. The rearrangement uses TRBV5-5 and TRBJ2-7, with 7 bases that match TRBD2. V shed 4 bases, J shed 7 bases, and the junction held 8 bases outside the gene matches. CDR1 and CDR2 from the germline V gene are SGHKS and YYEKEE (reference sequence). The length of the CDR3 is 13 residues. DNA of the CDR3: TGTGCCAGCAGCAGAGGGGAGGGGCGAGAGCAGTACTTC. This sequence encodes CASSRGEGREQYF.

This chain connects TRBV7-3 to TRBJ2-3; D gene unclear. The CDR3 length is 13 residues. V was trimmed by 5 bases and J by 4 bases, leaving 10 bases between them. Germline lookup yields CDR1 SGHTA and CDR2 FQGTGA. The CDR3 coding sequence is TGTGCCAGCAGCGTCTACGGATCAGATACGCAGTATTTT. This translates into CASSVYGSDTQYF.

The rearrangement joins TRBV7-6 to TRBJ1-2; 7 bases are shared with TRBD1. CDR1 is SGHVS and CDR2 is FNYEAQ in the germline V gene. Trimming removed 2 bases from V and 7 bases from J; junction bases left unmatched: 7. The CDR3 spans 14 residues. CDR3 in amino acids: CASSLLEGAGGYTF. DNA for the CDR3: TGTGCCAGCAGCTTATTGGAGGGGGCGGGTGGCTACACCTTC.

The chain links TRBV20-1 to TRBJ2-3, with 8 nucleotides matching TRBD2. Losses at the gene ends were 3 bases for V and 14 bases for J; bases not matched to a gene: 7. The CDR3 sequence is 11 residues long. Germline CDR1 and CDR2: DFQATT and SNEGSKA (reference sequence). The CDR3 bases are TGCAGTGCTAGGTCCAGCGGGAGTCCGTATTTT. This gives the protein CSARSSGSPYF.

This clonotype has more than one count but fewer than ten. This chain joins TRBV7-6 and TRBJ2-7; the match to TRBD2 covers 8 bases. This CDR3 comprises 14 residues. Germline CDR1 SGHVS, CDR2 FNYEAQ. Losses at the gene ends were 5 bases for V and 2 bases for J; bases not matched to a gene: 5. The CDR3 loop reads CASSPGLVPYEQYF. CDR3 DNA: TGTGCCAGCAGCCCGGGACTAGTCCCCTACGAGCAGTACTTC.

This chain links TRBV11-2 with TRBJ1-2, with D perhaps TRBD1 (5 bases). V shed 5 bases and J shed 4 bases, with 20 bases lying between them. This CDR3 comprises 16 residues. Germline CDR1 is SGHAT and CDR2 is FQNNGV. CDR3 protein: CASSPLTVPRAYGYTF. Here the CDR3 DNA reads TGTGCCAGCAGCCCCCTGACAGTTCCTCGGGCCTATGGCTACACCTTC.

In DNA form, the CDR3 reads TGTGCCAGCACCAACCCTCCTCCAGCAGGGGAAGGACAGCCCCAGCATTTT. Protein product: CASTNPPPAGEGQPQHF. This chain joins TRBV27 and TRBJ1-5, with a tentative D call TRBD1 (6 bases). V was clipped by 7 bases and J by 7 bases, with 26 bases between them. Germline CDR1 and CDR2: MNHEY and SMNVEV (reference sequence). There are 17 residues in the CDR3.

The chain recombines TRBV15 with TRBJ1-2; TRBD1 agrees at 9 bases. The CDR3 spans 17 residues. V gave up 2 bases and J gave up 3 bases; unmatched junction bases: 10. Germline V lookup: CDR1 LNHNV, CDR2 YYDKDF (reference sequence). CDR3: CATSRPFPGQGDYGYTF. Here the CDR3 DNA reads TGTGCCACCAGCAGACCATTTCCGGGACAGGGCGACTATGGCTACACCTTC.

This sequence joins TRBV6-5 and TRBJ1-2; TRBD1 agrees at 8 bases. This CDR3 has 13 amino acids. Germline lookup yields CDR1 MNHEY and CDR2 SVGAGI. J was trimmed by 8 bases and V by 6 bases; bases with no gene match: 8. CDR3 sequence: CASSSGQGCGYTF. As DNA, the CDR3 is TGTGCCAGCAGCTCAGGACAGGGTTGCGGCTACACCTTC.